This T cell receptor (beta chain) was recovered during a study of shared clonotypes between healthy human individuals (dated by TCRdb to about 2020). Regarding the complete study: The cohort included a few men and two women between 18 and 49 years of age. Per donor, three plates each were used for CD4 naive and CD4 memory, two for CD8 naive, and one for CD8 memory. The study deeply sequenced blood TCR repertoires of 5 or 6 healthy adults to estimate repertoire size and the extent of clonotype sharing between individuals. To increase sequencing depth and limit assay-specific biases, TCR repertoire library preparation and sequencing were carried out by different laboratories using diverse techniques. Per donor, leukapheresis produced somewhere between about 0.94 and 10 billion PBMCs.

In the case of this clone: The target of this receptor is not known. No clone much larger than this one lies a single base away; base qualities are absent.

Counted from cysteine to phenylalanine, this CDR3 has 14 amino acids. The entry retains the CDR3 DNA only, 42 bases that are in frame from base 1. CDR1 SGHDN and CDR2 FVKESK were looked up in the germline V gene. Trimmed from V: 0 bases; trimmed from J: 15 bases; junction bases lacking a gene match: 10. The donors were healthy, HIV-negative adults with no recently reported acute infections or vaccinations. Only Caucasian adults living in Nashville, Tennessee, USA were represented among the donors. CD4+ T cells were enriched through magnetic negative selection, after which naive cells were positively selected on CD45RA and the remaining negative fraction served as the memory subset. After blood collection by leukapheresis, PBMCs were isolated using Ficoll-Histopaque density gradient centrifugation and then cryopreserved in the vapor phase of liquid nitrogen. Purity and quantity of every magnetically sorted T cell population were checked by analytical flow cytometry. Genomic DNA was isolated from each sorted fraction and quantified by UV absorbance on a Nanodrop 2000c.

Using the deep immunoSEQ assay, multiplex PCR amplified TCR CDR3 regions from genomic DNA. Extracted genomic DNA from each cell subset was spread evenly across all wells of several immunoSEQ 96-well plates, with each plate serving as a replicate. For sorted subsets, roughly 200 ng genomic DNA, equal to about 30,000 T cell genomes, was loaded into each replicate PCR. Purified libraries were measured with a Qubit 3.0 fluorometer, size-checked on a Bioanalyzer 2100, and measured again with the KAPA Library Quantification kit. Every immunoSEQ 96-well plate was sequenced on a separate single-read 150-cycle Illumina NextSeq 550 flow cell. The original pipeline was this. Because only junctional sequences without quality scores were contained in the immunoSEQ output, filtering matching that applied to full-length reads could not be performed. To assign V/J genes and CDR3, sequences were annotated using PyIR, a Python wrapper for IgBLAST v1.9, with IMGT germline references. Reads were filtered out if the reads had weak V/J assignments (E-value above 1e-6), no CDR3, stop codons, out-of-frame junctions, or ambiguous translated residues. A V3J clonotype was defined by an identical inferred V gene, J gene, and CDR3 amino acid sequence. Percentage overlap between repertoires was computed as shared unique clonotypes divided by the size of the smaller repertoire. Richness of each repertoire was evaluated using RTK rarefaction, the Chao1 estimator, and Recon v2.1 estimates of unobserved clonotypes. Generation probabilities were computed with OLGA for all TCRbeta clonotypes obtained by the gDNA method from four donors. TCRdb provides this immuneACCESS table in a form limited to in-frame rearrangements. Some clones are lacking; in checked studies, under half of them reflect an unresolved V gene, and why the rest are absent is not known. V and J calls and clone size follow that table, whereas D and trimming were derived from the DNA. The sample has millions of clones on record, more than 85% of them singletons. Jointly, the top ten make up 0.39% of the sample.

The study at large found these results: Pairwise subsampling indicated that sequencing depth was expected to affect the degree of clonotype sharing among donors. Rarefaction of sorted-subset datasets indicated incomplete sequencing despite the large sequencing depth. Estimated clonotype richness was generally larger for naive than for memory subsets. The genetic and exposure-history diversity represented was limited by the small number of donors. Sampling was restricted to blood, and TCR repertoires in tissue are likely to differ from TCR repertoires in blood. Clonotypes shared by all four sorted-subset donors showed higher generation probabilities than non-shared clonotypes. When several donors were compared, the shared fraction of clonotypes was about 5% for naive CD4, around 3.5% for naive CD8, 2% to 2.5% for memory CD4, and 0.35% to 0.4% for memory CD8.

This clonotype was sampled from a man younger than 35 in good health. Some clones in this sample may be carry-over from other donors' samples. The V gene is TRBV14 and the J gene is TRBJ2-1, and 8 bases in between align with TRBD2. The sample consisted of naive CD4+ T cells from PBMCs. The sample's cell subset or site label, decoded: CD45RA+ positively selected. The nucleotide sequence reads TGTGCCAGCAGCCAAGACCTCCCTAGCGGGTTGGTGTTCTTC. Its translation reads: CASSQDLPSGLVFF.